A single sample gave rise to the 20 T cell receptor beta chains below, sequenced in a study of T cells in Graves' hyperthyroidism and ophthalmopathy. RNA transcripts served as the template for amplifying TCR beta CDR3 regions. Initially, a first-round RT-PCR of the TCR CDR3 employed the HTBI primer set. In TCRdb, the multiplex PCR reads were re-called with MiXCR into one record per CDR3 protein. Of a few hundred thousand distinct CDR3 sequences listed, around 16% are singletons. What was sequenced was blood. The source of these receptors is a woman aged 18-29 years with Graves' hyperthyroidism that later progressed to Graves' ophthalmopathy.

At least ten counts were recorded for this clonotype. The V call is TRBV20-1, the J call TRBJ2-7; D unclear. Germline V gives CDR1 DFQATT, CDR2 SNEGSKA (reference sequence). The V end was cut by 2 bases, the J end by 0 bases, with 11 bases between. This CDR3 is 14 amino acids long. The CDR3 region is CSARPPAGSYEQYF. CDR3 in DNA: TGCAGTGCTAGACCGCCCGCCGGCTCCTACGAGCAGTACTTC.

Ten or more counts support this clonotype. The V call is TRBV30, the J call TRBJ1-2, with 7 bases fitting TRBD1. The CDR3 runs 14 residues. In germline, CDR1 is GTSNPN, CDR2 SVGIG (reference sequence). Trimming removed 4 bases from V and 2 bases from J; junction bases left unmatched: 7. The CDR3 DNA follows: TGTGCCTGGACGCCCATAGGGGGCAACTATGGCTACACCTTC. Translating it yields CAWTPIGGNYGYTF.

Many counts were recorded for this clonotype. The genes are TRBV12-5 and TRBJ2-5; D possibly corresponds to TRBD2 (5 bases). Germline V lookup: CDR1 LGHNT, CDR2 FRNRAP. CDR3 length equals 13 residues. V lost 6 bases to trimming and J lost 5 bases, with 13 bases between them. CDR3 bases: TGTGCTAGTGGCCCGGAACGCGGGGAGACCCAGTACTTC. Translation: CASGPERGETQYF.

There are a few counts of this clonotype. This chain joins TRBV6-1 and TRBJ2-5; D is possibly TRBD1 or TRBD2 (5 bases each). This CDR3 spans 18 amino acids. V was shortened by 6 bases and J by 5 bases, with 28 bases between the two germline ends. The germline gives CDR1 MNHNS, CDR2 SASEGT. CDR3 region: CASSRILPGPIGWETQYF. CDR3 sequence (DNA): TGTGCCAGCAGCCGAATCCTCCCGGGACCTATCGGTTGGGAGACCCAGTACTTC.

This clonotype appeared once. This may be a read error, as it is one base from a much larger clone. This chain joins TRBV11-3 and TRBJ2-1; D is unresolved. The CDR3 covers 12 residues. The germline V gene encodes CDR1 SGHNT and CDR2 YENEEA. CDR3 protein: CASSFRSDDQFF. In DNA form, the CDR3 reads TGTGCCAGCAGCTTCAGAAGTGATGATCAGTTCTTC.

This clonotype was picked up many times. This chain connects TRBV28 to TRBJ2-5; 8 bases are shared with TRBD1. The CDR3 has 15 amino acids. J gave up 5 bases and V 6 bases, and 11 bases lay outside the gene matches. Germline assignment: CDR1 MDHEN and CDR2 SYDVKM. The CDR3, as DNA: TGTGCCAGCAGCCCAACTGGGACAGGTCCCGAGACCCAGTACTTC. Its translation is CASSPTGTGPETQYF.

V gene TRBV6-1 combines with J gene TRBJ2-3; D ambiguous. The V end lost 3 bases, the J end lost 2 bases, and 6 bases lay between the germline ends. In germline, CDR1 is MNHNS, CDR2 SASEGT. CDR3 length: 13 amino acids. This CDR3 is CASSEADTDTQYF. CDR3 coding DNA: TGTGCCAGCAGTGAGGCGGACACAGATACGCAGTATTTT.

This clonotype has at least ten counts. This sequence joins TRBV12-3 or TRBV12-4 and TRBJ2-5, with TRBD2 as a possible D gene (6 bases). The V and J ends lost 6 bases and 3 bases respectively, with 20 bases between them. This CDR3 has 16 residues. In nucleotides, the CDR3 is TGTGCCAGCAGCCCAGCGGGCTTCGTCGCCGAAGAGACCCAGTACTTC. This codes for CASSPAGFVAEETQYF.

This clonotype was seen ten or more times. The chain carries TRBV7-2 and TRBJ2-7; D remains ambiguous. The CDR3 contains 11 residues. Germline V CDR1 and CDR2: SGHTA, FQGNSA. Trimming stripped 5 bases from V and 5 bases from J, with 7 bases between. CDR3 nucleotides: TGTGCCAGCAGCGTAGTCGACGAGCAGTACTTC. Amino acids: CASSVVDEQYF.

The gene calls are TRBV19 and TRBJ1-1; 7 positions match TRBD1. The CDR3 totals 15 residues. Germline trimming cut 10 bases from V and 0 bases from J; bases unmatched to any gene: 11. Germline V gene data show CDR1 as LNHDA and CDR2 as SQIVND (reference sequence). DNA of the CDR3: TGTGCCACTAGGGTCAGGGGGTCCCTGAACACTGAAGCTTTCTTT. Its protein product is CATRVRGSLNTEAFF.

This clonotype was seen repeatedly, ten times or more. The chain combines TRBV11-2 with TRBJ1-1; D remains ambiguous. Trimming took 2 bases from V and 1 from J, leaving 11 bases between them. Germline CDR1 is SGHAT and CDR2 is FQNNGV. There are 15 residues in the CDR3. CDR3 amino acids: CASSLRWQPNTEAFF. In DNA, the CDR3 is TGTGCCAGCAGCTTAAGGTGGCAGCCGAACACTGAAGCTTTCTTT.

This chain uses TRBV5-1 with TRBJ1-3; D is undetermined. CDR1 SGHRS and CDR2 YFSETQ come from the germline V gene. Trimming cost V 0 bases and J 0 bases, with 10 bases left between them. The CDR3 loop spans 16 amino acids. CDR3 in amino acids: CASSLAGPPSGNTIYF. CDR3 nucleotide sequence: TGCGCCAGCAGCTTGGCCGGGCCCCCCTCTGGAAACACCATATATTTT.

The chain has TRBV15 and TRBJ2-2; no definite D call. From germline, CDR1 is LNHNV and CDR2 YYDKDF (reference sequence). Trimming removed 0 bases from V and 4 bases from J, with 6 bases in between. The CDR3 is made up of 14 amino acids. As DNA, the CDR3 is TGTGCCACCAGCAGAGATATGGTCACCGGGGAGCTGTTTTTT. It is translated as CATSRDMVTGELFF.

The rearrangement joins TRBV30 to TRBJ1-4; TRBD1 aligns across 7 bases. CDR3 length: 12 amino acids. J lost 5 bases, V lost 4 bases, and 1 base had no gene match. The V gene's germline CDR1 is GTSNPN and CDR2 SVGIG (reference sequence). CDR3 sequence reads: CAWKDRNEKLFF. The CDR3 DNA reads as TGTGCCTGGAAGGACAGGAATGAAAAACTGTTTTTT.

Details on this clonotype: This may stem from a read error, because a much larger clone lies one nucleotide away. V is TRBV29-1 and J is TRBJ1-5, with D maybe TRBD1 (6 bases). Germline assignment: CDR1 SQVTM and CDR2 ANQGSEA. Trimming cost V 4 bases and J 7 bases, with 11 bases left between them. This CDR3 comprises 12 residues. CDR3 DNA sequence: TGCAGCGTTGGGGGGGCTAACCAGCCCCAGCATTTT. Its protein is CSVGGANQPQHF.

This clonotype has more than one count but fewer than ten. The gene calls are TRBV18 and TRBJ2-7; no firm D call. Per germline, CDR1 KGHSH and CDR2 LQKENI. This CDR3 has 15 amino acids. The ends were cut back, 6 bases at V and 1 base at J, with 16 bases in the middle. Here the CDR3 DNA reads TGTGCCAGCTCCCCAGAGTGGACCTTTTCCTACGAGCAGTACTTC. Translated: CASSPEWTFSYEQYF.

Ten or more counts support this clonotype. CDR3 region: CSARVRRHEQYF. DNA of the CDR3: TGCAGTGCTAGAGTTCGTAGACACGAGCAGTACTTC. The chain recombines TRBV20-1 with TRBJ2-7; D is unclear. Trimming left V 1 base short and J 5 bases short, with 9 bases between. CDR3 size: 12 residues. Germline V lookup: CDR1 DFQATT, CDR2 SNEGSKA (reference sequence).

This clonotype appeared many times. V and J are TRBV6-1 and TRBJ1-2, with D possibly matching TRBD1 (6 bases). The CDR3 is 13 amino acids. V gave up 8 bases and J gave up 4 bases, with 14 bases separating them. Germline lookup yields CDR1 MNHNS and CDR2 SASEGT. DNA for the CDR3: TGTGCCAGCGGACTAGGACAGTTCTATGGCTACACCTTC. It is translated as CASGLGQFYGYTF.

This clonotype was picked up many times. V usage is TRBV2 and J usage is TRBJ2-1, with 10 bases fitting TRBD1. Germline CDR1 reads SNHLY; CDR2 reads FYNNEI. CDR3 length: 13 amino acids. The CDR3 region is CDTGTGAHNEQFF. Written as DNA, the CDR3 is TGTGACACCGGGACAGGGGCCCACAATGAGCAGTTCTTC.

The gene calls are TRBV29-1 and TRBJ2-7; the D gene could be TRBD1 or TRBD2 (5 bases each). The germline V gene has CDR1 SQVTM and CDR2 ANQGSEA. V was trimmed by 7 bases and J by 7 bases, leaving 17 bases between them. This CDR3 is built from 12 residues. CDR3 bases: TGCAGCGCGATTATCCACAGGACTGAGCAGTACTTC. Protein product: CSAIIHRTEQYF.